This TCR beta chain derives from a study of sequential checkpoint blockade in melanoma. Treatment defined: randomized to nivolumab then ipilimumab (arm A) or the reverse (arm B). None of the patients previously received DNA-damaging chemotherapy. From thawed PBMCs, live CD3+CD8+ cells negative for CD19 and CD56 were sorted. The table came from immunoSEQ multiplex PCR; TCRdb's copy has only in-frame clones and leaves some out. Among 12,000 to 15,000 clones listed, about three quarters were seen once. The CDR3 is 15 residues long. Germline CDR1 SEHNR, CDR2 FQNEAQ (reference sequence). J gave up 3 bases and V 6 bases, and 8 bases lay outside the gene matches. This clone showed up just a few times.

V usage is TRBV7-9 and J usage is TRBJ1-2, with 9 bases identical to TRBD1. Sample: CD8+ T cells sorted from blood (inferred from file names), taken from a patient given nivolumab and ipilimumab in sequence. The sequence came from a human donor with melanoma. CDR3 protein: CASRPQGASDYGYTF. CDR3 in DNA: TGTGCCAGCAGGCCACAGGGGGCGTCGGACTATGGCTACACCTTC.